This T cell receptor beta chain is from a study of T cells after somatic rescue of genetic block (dated by TCRdb to 2020 to 2021). Turning to the overall study: What the study looked at was long-term robustness, specifically in a T-cell system that came about through somatic rescue of a genetic block in T-cell development.

Points on this clone: This receptor's antigen is unknown. Per-base qualities were not stored, and no clone one base away is much larger.

Library preparation was by the immunoSEQ multiplex PCR assay. TCRdb holds this immuneACCESS table with in-frame rearrangements only. Some clones are missing; in checked studies, unresolved V genes explain under half, and the rest has no known cause. In this sample the table shows 55,000 to 75,000 clones, roughly 92% of which occur a single time. The leading ten clones occupy 2.9% of the sample. The receptor was derived from a man aged 40-50 years. The sample consisted of peripheral blood mononuclear cells (PBMCs).

The sequenced DNA: TGTGCCATCAGACTTGAGGGGGTCAATCAGCCCCAGCATTTT. Translated, it reads CAIRLEGVNQPQHF. Recombination connected TRBV10-3 to TRBJ1-5, and perhaps TRBD1 as D gene, on 6 matching bases. Reading from cysteine to phenylalanine, the CDR3 counts 14 amino acids. Only CDR3 DNA remains: 42 bases, in frame from the first base. Taken from the germline V gene, the CDR1 and CDR2 loops are ENHRY and SYGVKD. Deletion took 6 bases off V and 3 bases off J, with a span of 12 bases between the germline ends.